The rows below give T cell receptor beta chains drawn from one sample of a study of CD8+ T cells in alopecia areata. This table comes from immunoSEQ multiplex PCR, and its TCRdb copy is limited to in-frame clones, with some not included. The repertoire includes hundreds of thousands of clones, less than 80% of them detected once, and around 1.2% sits in the top ten. The sample in question was CD4+ T cells sorted from blood, obtained at week 0. The receptors were sampled from a human donor with alopecia areata. The CDR3 runs from the conserved cysteine through the conserved F or W. Fields, in order: D gene, clone size, V gene, J gene, CDR3 protein, CDR3 DNA. A D gene is named only where the DNA matches it firmly. A clone size is listed for some rows: how often the clone was seen (once, few, many), or a class if it is expanded.

d_gene: TRBD1
abundance: -
v_gene: TRBV30
j_gene: TRBJ2-2
CDR3aa: CAWSPGTVGTGELFF
CDR3nt: TGTGCCTGGAGCCCCGGGACAGTGGGCACCGGGGAGCTGTTTTTT

d_gene: -
abundance: few
v_gene: TRBV5-1
j_gene: TRBJ1-1
CDR3aa: CASSTGSVSEAFF
CDR3nt: TGCGCCAGCAGCACGGGGTCCGTGTCTGAAGCTTTCTTT

d_gene: -
abundance: -
v_gene: TRBV7-6
j_gene: TRBJ1-2
CDR3aa: CASSPPEGDYGYTF
CDR3nt: TGTGCCAGCAGCCCACCCGAGGGAGATTATGGCTACACCTTC

d_gene: -
abundance: -
v_gene: TRBV25-1
j_gene: TRBJ1-4
CDR3aa: CASSGSTGRNEKLFF
CDR3nt: TGTGCCAGCAGTGGTTCGACAGGCCGTAATGAAAAACTGTTTTTT

d_gene: TRBD1
abundance: -
v_gene: TRBV5-6
j_gene: TRBJ2-6
CDR3aa: CASSSGTGGSGANVLTF
CDR3nt: TGTGCCAGCAGCTCCGGGACAGGGGGATCTGGGGCCAACGTCCTGACTTTC

d_gene: -
abundance: -
v_gene: TRBV15
j_gene: TRBJ1-1
CDR3aa: CATSRDGNTEAFF
CDR3nt: TGTGCCACCAGCAGAGATGGGAACACTGAAGCTTTCTTT

d_gene: -
abundance: -
v_gene: TRBV7-6
j_gene: TRBJ2-5
CDR3aa: CASSPGPETQYF
CDR3nt: TGTGCCAGCAGCCCCGGGCCCGAGACCCAGTACTTC

d_gene: TRBD2
abundance: -
v_gene: TRBV5-1
j_gene: TRBJ2-3
CDR3aa: CASSFWSSGGPDTDTQYF
CDR3nt: TGCGCCAGCAGCTTTTGGAGTAGCGGGGGGCCCGACACAGATACGCAGTATTTT

d_gene: TRBD1
abundance: -
v_gene: TRBV29-1
j_gene: TRBJ2-1
CDR3aa: CSVFPQGQGINEQFF
CDR3nt: TGCAGCGTTTTCCCTCAGGGACAGGGGATCAATGAGCAGTTCTTC

d_gene: -
abundance: -
v_gene: TRBV30
j_gene: TRBJ2-3
CDR3aa: CAWSVKDTQYF
CDR3nt: TGTGCCTGGAGTGTGAAAGATACGCAGTATTTT

d_gene: -
abundance: -
v_gene: TRBV4-3
j_gene: TRBJ1-5
CDR3aa: CASSQDQRGQPQHF
CDR3nt: TGCGCCAGCAGCCAAGATCAACGGGGTCAGCCCCAGCATTTT

d_gene: TRBD1
abundance: -
v_gene: TRBV7-9
j_gene: TRBJ1-2
CDR3aa: CASTPGQGARGYTF
CDR3nt: TGTGCCAGCACCCCGGGACAGGGGGCGCGTGGCTACACCTTC

d_gene: TRBD2
abundance: -
v_gene: TRBV4-3
j_gene: TRBJ2-7
CDR3aa: CASSQDLGTIPYEQYF
CDR3nt: TGCGCCAGCAGCCAAGATTTGGGGACTATCCCTTACGAGCAGTACTTC

d_gene: -
abundance: few
v_gene: TRBV29-1
j_gene: TRBJ2-3
CDR3aa: CSVGGGTDTQYF
CDR3nt: TGCAGCGTTGGTGGGGGCACAGATACGCAGTATTTT

d_gene: -
abundance: few
v_gene: TRBV11-2
j_gene: TRBJ1-6
CDR3aa: CASSLDPSDSPLHF
CDR3nt: TGTGCCAGCAGCTTAGATCCTTCGGATTCACCCCTCCACTTT

d_gene: -
abundance: -
v_gene: TRBV5-1
j_gene: TRBJ1-1
CDR3aa: CASQQARDTEAFF
CDR3nt: TGCGCCAGCCAACAGGCCAGGGACACTGAAGCTTTCTTT

d_gene: -
abundance: -
v_gene: TRBV30
j_gene: TRBJ1-1
CDR3aa: CACLRVTDTEAFF
CDR3nt: TGTGCCTGTTTAAGGGTAACGGACACTGAAGCTTTCTTT

d_gene: -
abundance: few
v_gene: TRBV7-9
j_gene: TRBJ1-1
CDR3aa: CASSRQGEAFF
CDR3nt: TGTGCCAGCAGCCGACAAGGTGAAGCTTTCTTT

d_gene: -
abundance: -
v_gene: TRBV29-1
j_gene: TRBJ2-3
CDR3aa: CSVDPPDTQYF
CDR3nt: TGCAGCGTTGATCCGCCAGATACGCAGTATTTT

d_gene: -
abundance: -
v_gene: TRBV5-1
j_gene: TRBJ1-1
CDR3aa: CASSFDLMNTEAFF
CDR3nt: TGCGCCAGCAGCTTCGACCTCATGAACACTGAAGCTTTCTTT

d_gene: -
abundance: -
v_gene: TRBV7-2
j_gene: TRBJ2-5
CDR3aa: CASSLWGAETQYF
CDR3nt: TGTGCCAGCAGTCTTTGGGGGGCCGAGACCCAGTACTTC

d_gene: -
abundance: once
v_gene: TRBV29-1
j_gene: TRBJ1-2
CDR3aa: CSVGRDGHYGYTF
CDR3nt: TGCAGCGTGGGCAGGGATGGGCACTATGGCTACACCTTC

d_gene: -
abundance: -
v_gene: TRBV4-1
j_gene: TRBJ2-1
CDR3aa: CASSQDGSGVEQFF
CDR3nt: TGCGCCAGCAGCCAAGACGGGTCGGGGGTCGAGCAGTTCTTC

d_gene: TRBD2
abundance: -
v_gene: TRBV4-2
j_gene: TRBJ2-7
CDR3aa: CASSPNQRGVNYEQYF
CDR3nt: TGTGCCAGCAGCCCGAATCAGCGGGGGGTCAACTACGAGCAGTACTTC

d_gene: -
abundance: -
v_gene: TRBV30
j_gene: TRBJ1-6
CDR3aa: CAWSRGRRVNSPLHF
CDR3nt: TGTGCCTGGAGTCGAGGTCGGAGAGTAAATTCACCCCTCCACTTT

d_gene: -
abundance: few
v_gene: TRBV29-1
j_gene: TRBJ1-5
CDR3aa: CSVVVGQGGQPQHF
CDR3nt: TGCAGCGTTGTGGTAGGGCAGGGAGGTCAGCCCCAGCATTTT

d_gene: -
abundance: -
v_gene: TRBV5-6
j_gene: TRBJ2-7
CDR3aa: CASSLGLQSSYEQYF
CDR3nt: TGTGCCAGCAGCTTGGGTCTCCAGAGCTCCTACGAGCAGTACTTC